This T cell receptor (beta chain) was retrieved from a study of siplizumab effects on memory and regulatory T cells. As to this clone: The antigen remains undetermined.

The CDR3 has 14 amino acids. J gave up 6 bases and V 1 base, and 1 base lay outside the gene matches. Per germline, CDR1 SEHNR and CDR2 FQNEAQ (reference sequence). The protocol was immunoSEQ multiplex PCR, while the TCRdb copy is restricted to in-frame clones and leaves out a portion. The sample has about 100,000 clones, 91% seen once. Overall study findings and caveats: Of the proliferating CD4+ or CD8+ clones, roughly 75-97% lacked a naive or memory phenotype that could be assigned. Solely a minor proportion of alloreactive clones could be assigned to unstimulated subsets. Under siplizumab, an average about 70% of mappable alloreactive CD4+ clones were Treg-derived, compared with 25% to 30% in controls. The naive T cell population seemed more diverse than memory cells and seemed a major contributor to the alloresponse.

The rearrangement joins TRBV7-9 to TRBJ2-1; 9 bases fit TRBD1. The sample comprised CD4+ T cells sorted from blood. The receptor comes from a human donor in good health. Some clones in this sample may be carry-over from other donors' samples. CDR3 nucleotides: TGTGCCAGCAGCTTAGTACAGGGGGCCAATGAGCAGTTCTTC. Residues: CASSLVQGANEQFF.